Described below is a single T cell receptor (beta chain) sequence and its context. The antigen it binds to is not known. Per-base qualities were not stored, and no clone one base away is much larger. TCRbeta CDR3 regions were amplified from genomic DNA by means of the immunoSEQ Assay, a bias-controlled multiplex PCR. In the source study's methods: The number of nucleated cells in each sample was estimated by amplification of reference gene primers within the assay. Sequence reads were collapsed and filtered to measure the absolute abundance of every unique TCRbeta CDR3 rearrangement. For each sample, productive Simpson clonality was calculated as the square root of Simpson's diversity index over productive rearrangements. This is the immuneACCESS table as TCRdb keeps it, with only in-frame sequences that have V and J called. A part of the clones is gone; compared with another copy, unresolved V genes explain less than half, and the rest is unexplained. The DNA was the basis for D and trimming; V, J and clone size are from that table. The sample contains about 370,000 clones, around 87% of them found a single time. The ten biggest clones cover roughly 1% of the sample.

The sample comes from a study of blood T cell repertoires in COVID-19 (TCRdb year 2020). As for the study more broadly: Samples covering the acute and convalescent phases of COVID-19 were provided by collaborators in the United States, Italy and Spain. The samples were drawn from the first 160 participants of the ongoing ImmuneRACE study and from about 1,200 subjects provided by 6 global collaborators. The dataset comprised deeply sampled blood TCRbeta repertoires from subjects exposed to, actively infected with, or recovered from COVID-19. The repertoires were released in a freely available public database meant as a resource for research on the immune response to SARS-CoV-2. Where available, HLA class I and class II types were obtained from metadata supplied by the sample provider rather than from assay-based typing. The material from the prospective study consisted of cDNA or gDNA derived from T cells, B-cell-depleted T cells, or PBMCs. Nearly every sample came with metadata listing a de-identified subject ID, COVID-19 status, age in years and sex.

Beyond this particular receptor, the publication reports: The amount of clinical and demographic metadata varied by source and participant and was provided uncurated.

Participants in the prospective study were enrolled through a virtual design, were aged roughly 18 to 100 years, and lived in under 25 United States geographic areas. In the prospective study, participants were assigned to cohorts based on the clinical history participants reported in a screening survey and a study questionnaire. ImmuneRACE Cohort 3 recovered participants were defined by two consecutive negative NP/OP PCR tests, healthcare professional clearance, or symptom resolution. In the prospective study, whole blood, serum and a nasopharyngeal or oropharyngeal swab were collected from each participant by mobile phlebotomists. Additional blood draws and questionnaires over an approximately 2-month period could optionally be provided by prospective study participants. Before DNA extraction, blood samples from the prospective study were shipped at room temperature or frozen. The CDR3 has 12 amino acids, counting the end cysteine and phenylalanine. This entry keeps only the CDR3 DNA: 36 bases, framed from base 1. The germline ends are 10 bases apart after V is trimmed by 8 bases and J by 3 bases. The germline V gene provides CDR1 SNHLY and CDR2 FYNNEI.

The clonotype comes from a man between 18 and 29 years old who had recovered from COVID-19. Sequences were obtained from PBMCs or T cells enriched from blood (not recorded which). The chain couples TRBV2 to TRBJ1-1; TRBD1 is possibly the D segment (6 matching bases). The nucleotide sequence is TGTGCCAGCGGACCAGGGGACACTGAAGCTTTCTTT. It codes for CASGPGDTEAFF. The full variable domain, with segments outside the CDR3 supplied by the reference TRBV2 and TRBJ1-1 proteins, appears as EPEVTQTPSHQVTQMGQEVILRCVPISNHLYFYWYRQILGQKVEFLVSFYNNEISEKSEIFDDQFSVERPDGSNFTLKIRSTKLEDSAMYFCASGPGDTEAFFGQGTRLTVV.